Here is one T cell receptor beta chain with its context. Its matching antigen is unknown. The source of the sample is a study of cytomegalovirus exposure and HLA in healthy donors. Germline V gene lookup returns CDR1 LGHNA and CDR2 YNFKEQ. The CDR3 loop spans 16 amino acids. V was pared by 0 bases and J by 3 bases, with 1 base of the junction left unmatched. Overall study results and limits: Per published reports, the classifier diagnosed cytomegalovirus status with high specificity and sensitivity. As confirmed in vitro, a few CMV-associated chains were specific for CMV antigens.

Sequencing was performed with immunoSEQ multiplex PCR; in TCRdb, only in-frame clones are kept and a portion is missing. This table holds under 80,000 clones, 89% found once. This clonotype was sampled from a woman aged 18-35 years in good health and CMV-seronegative. Sequencing used PBMCs. The rearrangement uses TRBV4-2 and TRBJ2-7; 14 bases are shared with TRBD2. The CDR3 DNA is TGTGCCAGCAGCCAAGACGGACTAGCGGGGGGCTACGAGCAGTACTTC. It yields the protein CASSQDGLAGGYEQYF.